This TCR beta chain was captured by sequencing in a study of tumor-infiltrating lymphocytes in primary liver carcinoma. As for the study in general: Staged T1-T3 N0M0, the tumors had sizes that ranged from about 4.2 to 10 cm across. The study obtained roughly 3.5 to 7.5 million productive TCRbeta reads per sample, similar across tissue types. Findings and caveats of the study: Blood had a significantly lower top-250-clone fraction than tumors did (p = 0.039).

From unsorted bulk tissue weighing about 18-30 mg, DNA and RNA were co-extracted. Each participant had primary liver carcinoma, and surgical resection was the treatment. This clonotype was observed once. Antigen specificity is unknown. The CDR3 end shows no conserved phenylalanine or tryptophan, and so a read error is likely. The germline V gene has CDR1 MDHEN and CDR2 SYDVKM. V lost 9 bases to trimming and J lost 0 bases, with 14 bases between them. This CDR3 comprises 14 residues. Researchers generated TCR beta cDNA from about 500 ng of total RNA, relying on a constant-region primer. ARM-PCR was slightly modified, and three nested multiplex PCR rounds with it gave rise to the TCR beta libraries. Investigators reported that the first two PCR rounds, at 10 cycles each, used TRBV1-TRBV30 forward primers with a C-beta reverse primer. A single record per CDR3 protein comes from TCRdb applying MiXCR to the multiplex PCR reads. Altogether tens of thousands of distinct CDR3 sequences are present, about 80% being singletons, with the ten largest covering about 25%.

This chain uses TRBV28 with TRBJ1-1; perhaps TRBD1 as D (5 bases). The TCR originated in a man between 35 and 55 years old with primary liver carcinoma and hepatitis B virus infection. Sequenced: liver tumor tissue from sampling region 2. Subset described: tumor region T2, inferior pole. The CDR3 coding sequence is TGTGCCAGTCACAGCTGGGGGTTGAACACTGAAGCTTTCTCT. As protein: CASHSWGLNTEAFS.